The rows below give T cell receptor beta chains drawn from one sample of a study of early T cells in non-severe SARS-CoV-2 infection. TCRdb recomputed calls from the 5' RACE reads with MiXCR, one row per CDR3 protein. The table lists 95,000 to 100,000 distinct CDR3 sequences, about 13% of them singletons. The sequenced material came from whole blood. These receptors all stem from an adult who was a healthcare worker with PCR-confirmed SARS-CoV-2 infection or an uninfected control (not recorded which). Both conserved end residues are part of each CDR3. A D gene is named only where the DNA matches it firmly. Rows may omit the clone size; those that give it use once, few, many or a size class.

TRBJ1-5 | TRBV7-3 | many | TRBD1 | CASSWRDRGTHNQPQHF | TGTGCCAGCAGCTGGCGGGACAGGGGGACCCACAATCAGCCCCAGCATTTT
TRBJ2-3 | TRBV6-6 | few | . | CASSYFQGDTDTQYF | TGTGCCAGCAGTTACTTTCAAGGAGACACAGATACGCAGTATTTT
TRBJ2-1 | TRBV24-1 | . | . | CATSDFTAYNEQFF | TGTGCCACCAGTGATTTCACAGCCTACAATGAGCAGTTCTTC
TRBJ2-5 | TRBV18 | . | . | CASSSRTTPGETQYF | TGTGCCAGCTCATCCCGGACGACTCCGGGAGAGACCCAGTACTTC
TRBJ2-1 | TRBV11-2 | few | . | CASSFRRGDAGNEQFF | TGTGCCAGCAGCTTCCGCAGGGGGGACGCTGGGAATGAGCAGTTCTTC
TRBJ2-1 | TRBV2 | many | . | CASWAENNEQFF | TGTGCCAGCTGGGCCGAGAACAATGAGCAGTTCTTC
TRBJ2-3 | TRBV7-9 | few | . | CASSLGSADTQYF | TGTGCCAGCAGCTTAGGATCCGCAGATACGCAGTATTTT
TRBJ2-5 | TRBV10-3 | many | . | CAISAGQETQYF | TGTGCCATCAGTGCCGGACAAGAGACCCAGTACTTC
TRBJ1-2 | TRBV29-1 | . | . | CSVEGDKGGGYTF | TGCAGCGTTGAAGGGGACAAGGGCGGCGGCTACACCTTC
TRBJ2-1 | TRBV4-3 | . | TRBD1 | CASSQLAGNRGSYNEQFF | TGCGCCAGCAGCCAACTAGCAGGGAACAGGGGCTCCTACAATGAGCAGTTCTTC
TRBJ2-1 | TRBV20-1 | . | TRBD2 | CSARGGGDDGNEQFF | TGCAGTGCTAGAGGCGGGGGGGATGACGGCAATGAGCAGTTCTTC
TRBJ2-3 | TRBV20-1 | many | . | CSALLGFTDTQYF | TGCAGTGCTTTGCTAGGGTTCACAGATACGCAGTATTTT
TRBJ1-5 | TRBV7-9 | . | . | CASSVYQPQHF | TGTGCCAGCAGCGTGTATCAGCCCCAGCATTTT
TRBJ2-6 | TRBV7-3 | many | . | CASSVSSGANVLTF | TGTGCCAGCAGCGTAAGCTCTGGGGCCAACGTCCTGACTTTC
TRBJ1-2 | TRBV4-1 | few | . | CASSQQSGVRHYGYTF | TGCGCCAGCAGCCAACAGTCAGGGGTTCGTCACTATGGCTACACCTTC
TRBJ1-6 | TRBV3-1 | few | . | CASSDGNSPLHF | TGTGCCAGCTCGGACGGGAATTCACCCCTCCACTTT